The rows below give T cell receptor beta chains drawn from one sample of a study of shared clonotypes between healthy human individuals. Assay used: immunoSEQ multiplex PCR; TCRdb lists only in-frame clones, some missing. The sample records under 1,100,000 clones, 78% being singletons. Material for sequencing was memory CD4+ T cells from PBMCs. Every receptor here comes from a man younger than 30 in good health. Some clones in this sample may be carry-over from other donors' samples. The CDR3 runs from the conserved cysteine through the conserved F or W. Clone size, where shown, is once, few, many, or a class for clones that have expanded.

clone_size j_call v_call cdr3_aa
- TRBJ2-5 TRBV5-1 CASSLKADPQETQYF
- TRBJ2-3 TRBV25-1 CASSDDKGRGTDTQYF
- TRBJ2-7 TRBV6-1 CASRRTSDDEQYF
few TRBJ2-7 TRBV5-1 CASSLDAGTSNGQYF
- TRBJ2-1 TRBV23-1 CASRPAKRSSYNEQFF
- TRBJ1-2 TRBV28 CASIQGSEFRRYGYTF
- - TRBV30 CAWRAGLAAPSYEQYF
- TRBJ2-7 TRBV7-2 CASSARPGDISSYEQYF
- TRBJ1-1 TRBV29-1 CSATGGSEAFF
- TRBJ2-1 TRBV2 CASSPSSGKFNEQFF
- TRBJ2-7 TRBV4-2 CASSPPQGMKNEQYF
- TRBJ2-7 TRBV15 CATSGFGYEQYF
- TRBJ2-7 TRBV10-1 CASSESGTGGAEQYF
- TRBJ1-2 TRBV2 CASSLDRLPGYTF
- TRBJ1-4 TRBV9 CASSVYGATNEKLFF
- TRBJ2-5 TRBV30 CAWGGDNPETQYF
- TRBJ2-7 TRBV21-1 CASVSGRASEQYF
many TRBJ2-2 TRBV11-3 CASSRDRGPTGELFF
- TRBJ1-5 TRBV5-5 CASSLFGSYSNQPQHF
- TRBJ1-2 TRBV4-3 CASSARDRGAGYTF
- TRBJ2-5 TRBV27 CASSSLSGGERETQYF
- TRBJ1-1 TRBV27 CASSFDREGAEAFF
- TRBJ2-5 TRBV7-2 CASSLYRGQETQYF